A selection of T cell receptor beta chains follows, all from one sample in a study of T cells in Graves' hyperthyroidism and ophthalmopathy. TCRdb analysed the multiplex PCR reads with MiXCR anew, one entry per CDR3 protein. Here the sample spans roughly 500,000 distinct CDR3 sequences, approximately 25% being singletons. The sequencing sample was made of blood. All receptors derive from a woman in her twenties or thirties with Graves' ophthalmopathy. The conserved cysteine and the conserved F or W are not part of the CDR3 here. Fields, in order: V gene, J gene, CDR3 protein.

v_call: TRBV24-1; j_call: TRBJ2-7; cdr3_aa: ATSDSVLAGNEQY
v_call: TRBV6-1; j_call: TRBJ2-5; cdr3_aa: ASSELQETQY
v_call: TRBV20-1; j_call: TRBJ1-1; cdr3_aa: SARETGMNTEAF
v_call: TRBV28; j_call: TRBJ1-5; cdr3_aa: ASSSQTVSQPQH
v_call: TRBV4-1; j_call: TRBJ2-3; cdr3_aa: ASSQDMVGGDTQY
v_call: TRBV7-3; j_call: TRBJ1-1; cdr3_aa: ASSLMGGGFDTEAF
v_call: TRBV12-3/TRBV12-4; j_call: TRBJ2-7; cdr3_aa: ASSLRVSGEQY
v_call: TRBV28; j_call: TRBJ1-3; cdr3_aa: ASRSDRGLNTIY
v_call: TRBV2; j_call: TRBJ2-7; cdr3_aa: ASRNYFDEQY
v_call: TRBV6-1; j_call: TRBJ2-7; cdr3_aa: ASSPGQGGFERY
v_call: TRBV4-1; j_call: TRBJ2-7; cdr3_aa: ASSQSLAGILGNEQY
v_call: TRBV12-3/TRBV12-4; j_call: TRBJ1-2; cdr3_aa: ASSFFGPLDYGYT
v_call: TRBV27; j_call: TRBJ1-5; cdr3_aa: ASSLEVISNQPQH
v_call: TRBV5-1; j_call: TRBJ1-1; cdr3_aa: ASSVQQGTVSEAF
v_call: TRBV28; j_call: TRBJ1-1; cdr3_aa: ASSSYRQGLNTEAF
v_call: TRBV6-1; j_call: TRBJ2-2; cdr3_aa: ASSWGLLTGELF
v_call: TRBV19; j_call: TRBJ1-5; cdr3_aa: ASSRRGEGGQPQH
v_call: TRBV6-5; j_call: TRBJ2-4; cdr3_aa: ASSLRQGVEKNIQY
v_call: TRBV6-1; j_call: TRBJ1-1; cdr3_aa: ASSERPGTDTEAF
v_call: TRBV28; j_call: TRBJ2-2; cdr3_aa: ASSLVQGVDGELF
v_call: TRBV7-8; j_call: TRBJ2-5; cdr3_aa: ASSLMTGDGETQY
v_call: TRBV20-1; j_call: TRBJ2-2; cdr3_aa: SARAPKGRGLNTGELF
v_call: TRBV15; j_call: TRBJ1-1; cdr3_aa: ATSSRVLKNQNTEAF
v_call: TRBV7-9; j_call: TRBJ2-5; cdr3_aa: ASSLSFHRQETQY
v_call: TRBV6-2/TRBV6-3; j_call: TRBJ2-7; cdr3_aa: ASSYEAGFYEQY
v_call: TRBV11-2; j_call: TRBJ1-5; cdr3_aa: ASSGDSGGINQPQH
v_call: TRBV6-4; j_call: TRBJ2-2; cdr3_aa: ASSDSGETGELF
v_call: TRBV6-5; j_call: TRBJ1-1; cdr3_aa: ASSYSSGSTEAF
v_call: TRBV6-1; j_call: TRBJ2-5; cdr3_aa: ASSEVAGGPVETQY
v_call: TRBV20-1; j_call: TRBJ2-7; cdr3_aa: SANDRLSYEQY
v_call: TRBV27; j_call: TRBJ2-2; cdr3_aa: ASRGDRGGRELF
v_call: TRBV12-3/TRBV12-4; j_call: TRBJ1-1; cdr3_aa: ASSGDREVTEAF
v_call: TRBV6-1; j_call: TRBJ1-1; cdr3_aa: ASSVENFLEAF
v_call: TRBV20-1; j_call: TRBJ1-5; cdr3_aa: SARAGTSGNQPQH
v_call: TRBV20-1; j_call: TRBJ2-7; cdr3_aa: SARVLAVSYEQY
v_call: TRBV28; j_call: TRBJ1-1; cdr3_aa: ASSLLAFGEYTEAF
v_call: TRBV6-1; j_call: TRBJ1-1; cdr3_aa: ASRKFVRQLNTEAF
v_call: TRBV29-1; j_call: TRBJ2-5; cdr3_aa: SVEAVGGPETQY
v_call: TRBV28; j_call: TRBJ1-2; cdr3_aa: ASTFGTIKDYGYT
v_call: TRBV19; j_call: TRBJ2-7; cdr3_aa: ASSVSSLGEQY
v_call: TRBV27; j_call: TRBJ1-2; cdr3_aa: ASSGGGPGGYT
v_call: TRBV12-5; j_call: TRBJ1-2; cdr3_aa: ASGLTGGQDGYT
v_call: TRBV27; j_call: TRBJ2-2; cdr3_aa: ASSLSRGSVDTGELF
v_call: TRBV10-3; j_call: TRBJ1-2; cdr3_aa: AISSPGLYGYT
v_call: TRBV10-1; j_call: TRBJ1-1; cdr3_aa: ASSIGPFTEAF
v_call: TRBV2; j_call: TRBJ2-7; cdr3_aa: ASSEAADPLYYEQY
v_call: TRBV5-1; j_call: TRBJ1-1; cdr3_aa: ASSFGTLNTEDF
v_call: TRBV6-5; j_call: TRBJ2-7; cdr3_aa: ASSHGGDYEQY
v_call: TRBV6-1; j_call: TRBJ1-2; cdr3_aa: ASRPTLGGYT
v_call: TRBV12-3/TRBV12-4; j_call: TRBJ1-2; cdr3_aa: ASSLNYGYT
v_call: TRBV6-5; j_call: TRBJ2-5; cdr3_aa: ASSYSIQFQETQY
v_call: TRBV10-2; j_call: TRBJ2-7; cdr3_aa: ASSETGADYEQY
v_call: TRBV6-5; j_call: TRBJ1-5; cdr3_aa: ASRRDRDGNQPQH